The text below deals with one T cell receptor beta chain. Its specificity is unknown. This entry is derived from a study of cytomegalovirus exposure and HLA in healthy donors. Whole-study results and caveats: In vitro testing confirmed a few CMV-associated chains as specific for CMV antigens. A prior analysis recorded that most TCR beta V segments were productive about 87% or about 30% of the time. Analyzed later, most CMV-associated TCR beta chains appeared HLA-restricted.

The PCR made use of 60 Vbeta and 13 Jbeta primers. Only in-frame clones appear in the TCRdb table, and some are missing; sequencing was by immunoSEQ multiplex PCR. The table includes 85,000 to 120,000 clones, less than 80% detected once. V trimming: 3 bases; J trimming: 4 bases; junction bases outside the gene matches: 8. CDR1 and CDR2 from the germline V gene are MNHEY and SMNVEV (reference sequence). This CDR3 comprises 16 residues. This chain uses TRBV27 with TRBJ2-5; TRBD2 matches at 10 bases. Sequenced input: PBMCs. The TCR originated in a man in his 60s in good health and CMV-seronegative. The CDR3 spells CASSLSLAGDGETQYF. The CDR3 coding sequence is TGTGCCAGCAGTTTGTCCCTAGCGGGGGACGGAGAGACCCAGTACTTC.